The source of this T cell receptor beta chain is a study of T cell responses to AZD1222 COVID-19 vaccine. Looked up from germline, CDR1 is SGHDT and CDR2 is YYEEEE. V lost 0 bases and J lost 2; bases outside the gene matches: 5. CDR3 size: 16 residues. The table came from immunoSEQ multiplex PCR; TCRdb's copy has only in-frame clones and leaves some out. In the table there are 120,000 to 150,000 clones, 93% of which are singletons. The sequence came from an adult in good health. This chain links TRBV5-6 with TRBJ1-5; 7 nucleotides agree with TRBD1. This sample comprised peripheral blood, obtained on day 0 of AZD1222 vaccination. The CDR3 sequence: CASSLGGGAGNQPQHF. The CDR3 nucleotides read TGTGCCAGCAGCTTGGGAGGGGGCGCGGGCAATCAGCCCCAGCATTTT. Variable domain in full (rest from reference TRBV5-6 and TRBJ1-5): DAGVTQSPTHLIKTRGQQVTLRCSPKSGHDTVSWYQQALGQGPQFIFQYYEEEERQRGNFPDRFSGHQFPNYSSELNVNALLLGDSALYLCASSLGGGAGNQPQHFGDGTRLSIL.